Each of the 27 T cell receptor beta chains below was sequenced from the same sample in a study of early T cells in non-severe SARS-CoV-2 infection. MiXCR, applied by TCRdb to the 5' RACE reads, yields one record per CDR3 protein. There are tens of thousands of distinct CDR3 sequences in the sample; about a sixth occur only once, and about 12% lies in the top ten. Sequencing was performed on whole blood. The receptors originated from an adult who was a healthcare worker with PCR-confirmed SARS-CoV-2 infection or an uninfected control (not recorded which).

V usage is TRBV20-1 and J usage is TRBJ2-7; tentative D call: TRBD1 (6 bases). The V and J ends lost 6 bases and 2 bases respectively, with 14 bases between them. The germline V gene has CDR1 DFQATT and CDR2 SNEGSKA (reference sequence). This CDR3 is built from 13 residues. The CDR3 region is CSAQGELTYEQYF. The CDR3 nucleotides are TGCAGTGCACAGGGCGAGTTGACCTACGAGCAGTACTTC.

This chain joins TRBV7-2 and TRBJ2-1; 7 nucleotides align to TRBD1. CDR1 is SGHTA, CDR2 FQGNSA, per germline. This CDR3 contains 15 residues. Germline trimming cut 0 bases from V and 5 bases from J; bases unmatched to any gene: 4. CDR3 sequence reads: CASSLATGFHNEQFF. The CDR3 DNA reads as TGTGCCAGCAGCTTAGCGACAGGGTTCCACAATGAGCAGTTCTTC.

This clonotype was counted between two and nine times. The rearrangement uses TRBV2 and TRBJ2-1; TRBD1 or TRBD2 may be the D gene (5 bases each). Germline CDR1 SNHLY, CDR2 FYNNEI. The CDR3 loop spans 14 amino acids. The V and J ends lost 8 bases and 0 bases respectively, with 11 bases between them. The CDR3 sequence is CASGDPSSYNEQFF. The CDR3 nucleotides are TGTGCCAGCGGGGACCCGAGCTCCTACAATGAGCAGTTCTTC.

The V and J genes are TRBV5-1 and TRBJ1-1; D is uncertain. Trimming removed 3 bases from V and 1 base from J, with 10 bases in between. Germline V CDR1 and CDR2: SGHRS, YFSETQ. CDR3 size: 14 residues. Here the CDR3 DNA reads TGCGCCAGCAGCTCCCGGGTCCGGAACACTGAAGCTTTCTTT. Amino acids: CASSSRVRNTEAFF.

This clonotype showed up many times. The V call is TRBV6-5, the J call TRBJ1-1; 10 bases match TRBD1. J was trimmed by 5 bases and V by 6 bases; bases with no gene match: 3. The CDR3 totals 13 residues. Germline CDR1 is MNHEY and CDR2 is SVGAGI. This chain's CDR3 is CASSRTGGTEAFF. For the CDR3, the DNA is TGTGCCAGCAGCCGGACAGGGGGGACTGAAGCTTTCTTT.

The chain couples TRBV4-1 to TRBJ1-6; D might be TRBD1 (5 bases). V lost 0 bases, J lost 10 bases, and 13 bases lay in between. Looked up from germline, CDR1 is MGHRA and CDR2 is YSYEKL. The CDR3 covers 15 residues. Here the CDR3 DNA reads TGCGCCAGCAGCCAAGAGACCCCCGGGGGATCACCCCTCCACTTT. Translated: CASSQETPGGSPLHF.

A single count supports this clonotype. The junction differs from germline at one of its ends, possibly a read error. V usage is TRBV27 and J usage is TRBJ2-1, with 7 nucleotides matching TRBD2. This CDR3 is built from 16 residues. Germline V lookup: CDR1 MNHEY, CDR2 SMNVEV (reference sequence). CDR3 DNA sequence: TGTGCCAGCAGTTTTTCTAGCGGAATGATCTACCATGAGCAGTTCTTC. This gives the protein CASSFSSGMIYHEQFF.

The CDR3 is CATRLSGQETQYF. The DNA for the CDR3 is TGTGCCACCAGGCTGAGCGGACAAGAGACCCAGTACTTC. The chain uses TRBV24-1 and TRBJ2-5; a possible D gene is TRBD2 (5 bases). This CDR3 is built from 13 residues. With 7 bases removed from V and 2 bases from J, the gap between germline ends came to 10 bases. In germline, CDR1 is KGHDR, CDR2 SFDVKD.

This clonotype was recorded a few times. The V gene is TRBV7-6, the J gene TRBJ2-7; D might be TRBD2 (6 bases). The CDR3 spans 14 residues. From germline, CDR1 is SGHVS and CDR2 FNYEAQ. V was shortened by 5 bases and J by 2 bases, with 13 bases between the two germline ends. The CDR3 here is CASSPGGVTYEQYF. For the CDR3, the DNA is TGTGCCAGCAGCCCAGGAGGGGTTACCTACGAGCAGTACTTC.

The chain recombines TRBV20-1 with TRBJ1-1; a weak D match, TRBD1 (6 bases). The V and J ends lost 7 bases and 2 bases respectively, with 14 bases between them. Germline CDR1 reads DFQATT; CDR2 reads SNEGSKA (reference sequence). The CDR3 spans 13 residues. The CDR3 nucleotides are TGCAGTGTTAGGGGGGTTTTTAACACTGAAGCTTTCTTT. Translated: CSVRGVFNTEAFF.

CDR3 loop: CASSNSGGSYNEQFF. CDR3 nucleotides: TGTGCCAGCAGCAATAGCGGGGGATCCTACAATGAGCAGTTCTTC. The rearrangement uses TRBV5-4 and TRBJ2-1; 9 bases are shared with TRBD2. V lost 4 bases to trimming and J lost 1 base; unmatched junction nucleotides: 3. The CDR3 is 15 residues long. Per the germline V gene, CDR1 is SGHNT and CDR2 is YYREEE (reference sequence).

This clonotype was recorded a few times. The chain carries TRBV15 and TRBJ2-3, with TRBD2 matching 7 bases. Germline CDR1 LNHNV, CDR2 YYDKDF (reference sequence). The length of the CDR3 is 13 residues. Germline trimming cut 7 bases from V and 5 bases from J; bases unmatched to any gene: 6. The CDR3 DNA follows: TGTGCCACCATTAATGGGGGGGAAGATACGCAGTATTTT. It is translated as CATINGGEDTQYF. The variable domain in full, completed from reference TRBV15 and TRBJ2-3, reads DAMVIQNPRYQVTQFGKPVTLSCSQTLNHNVMYWYQQKSSQAPKLLFHYYDKDFNNEADTPDNFQSRRPNTSFCFLDIRSPGLGDTAMYLCATINGGEDTQYFGPGTRLTVL.

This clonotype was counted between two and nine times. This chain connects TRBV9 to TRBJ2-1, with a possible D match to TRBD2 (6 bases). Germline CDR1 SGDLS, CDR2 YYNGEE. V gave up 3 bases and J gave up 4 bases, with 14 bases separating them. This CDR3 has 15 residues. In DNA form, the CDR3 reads TGTGCCAGCAGCGGAGCTAGCGAGTTTTACAATGAGCAGTTCTTC. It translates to CASSGASEFYNEQFF. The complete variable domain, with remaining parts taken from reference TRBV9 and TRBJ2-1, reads DSGVTQTPKHLITATGQRVTLRCSPRSGDLSVYWYQQSLDQGLQFLIQYYNGEERAKGNILERFSAQQFPDLHSELNLSSLELGDSALYFCASSGASEFYNEQFFGPGTRLTVL.

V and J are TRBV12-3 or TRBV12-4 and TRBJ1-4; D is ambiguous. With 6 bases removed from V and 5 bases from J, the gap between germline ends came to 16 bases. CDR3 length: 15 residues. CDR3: CASSQDGPVNEKLFF. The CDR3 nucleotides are TGTGCCAGCAGCCAAGACGGCCCAGTCAATGAAAAACTGTTTTTT.

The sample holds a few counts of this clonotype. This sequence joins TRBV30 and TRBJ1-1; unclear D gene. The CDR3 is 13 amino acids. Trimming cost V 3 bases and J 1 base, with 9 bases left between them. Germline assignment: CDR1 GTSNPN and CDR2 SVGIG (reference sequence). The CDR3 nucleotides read TGTGCCTGGAGGGAAGAGACGAACACTGAAGCTTTCTTT. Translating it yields CAWREETNTEAFF.

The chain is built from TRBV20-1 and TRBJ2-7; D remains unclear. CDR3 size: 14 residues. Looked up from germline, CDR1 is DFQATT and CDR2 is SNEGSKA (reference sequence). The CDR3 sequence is CSSVDPSTMFEQYF. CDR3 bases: TGCAGCTCGGTGGATCCCTCCACTATGTTCGAGCAGTACTTC.

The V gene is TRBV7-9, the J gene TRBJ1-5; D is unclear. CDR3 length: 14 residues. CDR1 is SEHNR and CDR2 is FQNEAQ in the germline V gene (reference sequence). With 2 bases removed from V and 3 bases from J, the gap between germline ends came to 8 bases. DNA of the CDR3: TGTGCCAGCAGCTTAAGGGCAGACAATCAGCCCCAGCATTTT. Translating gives CASSLRADNQPQHF. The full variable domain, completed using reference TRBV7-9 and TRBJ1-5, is DTGVSQNPRHKITKRGQNVTFRCDPISEHNRLYWYRQTLGQGPEFLTYFQNEAQLEKSRLLSDRFSAERPKGSFSTLEIQRTEQGDSAMYLCASSLRADNQPQHFGDGTRLSIL.

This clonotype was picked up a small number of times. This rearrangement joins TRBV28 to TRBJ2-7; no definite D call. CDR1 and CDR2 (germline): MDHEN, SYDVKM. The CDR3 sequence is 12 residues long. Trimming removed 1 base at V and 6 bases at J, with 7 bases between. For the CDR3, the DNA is TGTGCCAGCAGTTTATACCAGCTCGAGCAGTACTTC. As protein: CASSLYQLEQYF.

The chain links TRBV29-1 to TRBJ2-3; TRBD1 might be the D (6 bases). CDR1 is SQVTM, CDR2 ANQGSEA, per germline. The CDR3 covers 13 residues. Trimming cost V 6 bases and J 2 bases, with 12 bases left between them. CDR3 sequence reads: CSVSRDITDTQYF. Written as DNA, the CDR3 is TGCAGCGTAAGCCGGGACATCACAGATACGCAGTATTTT.

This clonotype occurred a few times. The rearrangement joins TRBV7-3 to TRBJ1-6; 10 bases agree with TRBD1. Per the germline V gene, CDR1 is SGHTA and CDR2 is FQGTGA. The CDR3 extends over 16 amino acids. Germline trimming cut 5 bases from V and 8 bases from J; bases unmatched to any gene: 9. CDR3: CASSASGQGPHSPLHF. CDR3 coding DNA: TGTGCCAGCAGCGCGTCGGGACAGGGGCCGCATTCACCCCTCCACTTT. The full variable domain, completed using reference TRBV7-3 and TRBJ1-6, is GAGVSQTPSNKVTEKGKYVELRCDPISGHTALYWYRQSLGQGPEFLIYFQGTGAADDSGLPNDRFFAVRPEGSVSTLKIQRTERGDSAVYLCASSASGQGPHSPLHFGNGTRLTVT.

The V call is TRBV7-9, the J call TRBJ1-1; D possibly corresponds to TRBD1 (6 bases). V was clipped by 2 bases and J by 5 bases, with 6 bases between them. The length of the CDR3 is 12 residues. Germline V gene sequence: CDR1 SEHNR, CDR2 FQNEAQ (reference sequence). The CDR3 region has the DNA TGTGCCAGCAGCTTAACAGGGACTGAAGCTTTCTTT. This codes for CASSLTGTEAFF.

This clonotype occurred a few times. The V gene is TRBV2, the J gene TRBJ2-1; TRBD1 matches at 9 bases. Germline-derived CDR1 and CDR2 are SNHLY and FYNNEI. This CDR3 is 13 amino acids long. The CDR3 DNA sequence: TGTGCTTGGTGGGACAGGGAACCCAATGAGCAGTTCTTC. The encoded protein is CAWWDREPNEQFF.

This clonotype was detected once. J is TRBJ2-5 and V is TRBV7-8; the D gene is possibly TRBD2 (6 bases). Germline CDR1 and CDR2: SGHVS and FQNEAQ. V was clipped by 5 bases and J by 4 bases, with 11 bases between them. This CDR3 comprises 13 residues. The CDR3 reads CASSAGYRETQYF. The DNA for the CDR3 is TGTGCCAGCAGCGCGGGATACCGAGAGACCCAGTACTTC.

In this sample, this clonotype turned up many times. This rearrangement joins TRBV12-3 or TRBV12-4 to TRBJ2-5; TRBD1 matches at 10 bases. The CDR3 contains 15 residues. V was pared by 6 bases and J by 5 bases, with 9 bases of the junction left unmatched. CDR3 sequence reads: CASSPTGGLRETQYF. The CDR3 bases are TGTGCCAGCAGCCCGACAGGGGGCCTCCGGGAGACCCAGTACTTC.

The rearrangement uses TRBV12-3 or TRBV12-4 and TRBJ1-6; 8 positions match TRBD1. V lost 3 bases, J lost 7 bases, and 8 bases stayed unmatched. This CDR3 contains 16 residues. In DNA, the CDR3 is TGTGCCAGCAGTTTTGCGCCCCGACAGGGGAATTCACCCCTCCACTTT. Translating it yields CASSFAPRQGNSPLHF.

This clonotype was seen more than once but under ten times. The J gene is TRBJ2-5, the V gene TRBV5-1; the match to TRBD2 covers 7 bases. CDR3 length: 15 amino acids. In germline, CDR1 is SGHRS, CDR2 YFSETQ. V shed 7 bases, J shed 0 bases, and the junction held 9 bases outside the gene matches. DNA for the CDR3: TGCGCCAGCGGCCACCCCAGCGGGAACCAAGAGACCCAGTACTTC. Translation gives CASGHPSGNQETQYF.

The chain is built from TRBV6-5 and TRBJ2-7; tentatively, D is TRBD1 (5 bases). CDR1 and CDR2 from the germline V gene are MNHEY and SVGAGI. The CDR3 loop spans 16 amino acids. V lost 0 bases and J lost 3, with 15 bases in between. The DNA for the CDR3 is TGTGCCAGCAGTTACTCCAGGGTTTCAATCGTCTACGAGCAGTACTTC. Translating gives CASSYSRVSIVYEQYF.